This T cell receptor beta chain is from a study of blood T cell repertoires in COVID-19 (dated by TCRdb to 2018 to 2021). Notes on the research overall: Samples covering the acute and convalescent phases of COVID-19 were provided by collaborators in the United States, Italy and Spain. The prospective study material was composed of cDNA or gDNA derived from T cells, B-cell-depleted T cells, or PBMCs. The dataset comprised deeply sampled blood TCRbeta repertoires from subjects exposed to, actively infected with, or recovered from COVID-19. A freely available public database, intended as a resource for researchers studying the immune response to SARS-CoV-2, is where the repertoires were released. Samples came from the ongoing ImmuneRACE study (first 160 participants) plus 1,254 subjects from 6 global collaborators. The sample metadata nearly always contained a de-identified subject ID, COVID-19 status, age in years and sex. Where HLA class I and class II types were available, the types were taken from metadata supplied by the sample provider, not from assay-based typing. Points the paper makes about the study in general: The amount of clinical and demographic metadata varied by source and participant and was provided uncurated.

Whole blood was collected in K2EDTA tubes by collaborating institutions according to the institutions' own protocols. For TCRbeta analysis, collaborator samples were shipped as frozen whole blood, as isolated PBMCs, or as DNA extracted from either sample type. TCRbeta CDR3 regions were amplified from genomic DNA by means of the immunoSEQ Assay, a bias-controlled multiplex PCR. In the source study's methods: Within the assay, amplification of reference gene primers was used to estimate how many nucleated cells each sample contained. To quantify the absolute abundance of each unique TCRbeta CDR3 rearrangement, sequence reads were collapsed and filtered. Productive Simpson clonality was computed per sample as the square root of Simpson's diversity index over productive rearrangements. Drawn from immuneACCESS, this table holds only the in-frame rearrangements with V and J called that TCRdb kept. Clones are partly lost; checked studies trace under half to an unresolved V gene and leave the rest unexplained. That table gives V, J and clone size, and the DNA gave D and trimming. The sample data list approximately 60,000 clones, and about four fifths of these were observed just once. 8.2% of the sample goes to the ten largest clones.

Worth noting for this clone: Which antigen it targets is not known. No base-level quality is on record; no much larger clone is a single base apart. This specimen includes other DNA sequences encoding the same CDR3.

The CDR3 spans 14 residues, from the cysteine through the phenylalanine. CDR3 DNA is the only sequence kept; it has 42 bases, read in frame from the first base. CDR1 and CDR2 are drawn from the germline V gene (reference sequence): DFQATT, SNEGSKA. The germline V end is reduced by 3 bases and the J end by 2 bases; junction bases left unmatched: 5. The sequence derives from an elderly woman with acute or convalescent COVID-19. The chain is made from TRBV20-1 and TRBJ2-3; 7 junctional bases match TRBD2. The source material was peripheral blood. The nucleotides read TGCAGTGCTAGTGGCCTAGCGGTCACAGATACGCAGTATTTT. Translated, it reads CSASGLAVTDTQYF.